The 11 T cell receptor beta chains reported below all come from one sample, sequenced in a study of cytomegalovirus exposure and HLA in healthy donors. A multiplex PCR was run with 60 Vbeta primers and 13 Jbeta primers. Assay: immunoSEQ multiplex PCR; the TCRdb copy retains only in-frame clones and omits some. Of about 160,000 clones listed, roughly 80% are singletons. The specimen was PBMCs. The receptors were gathered from a woman aged 45-59 years in good health and CMV-seronegative.

V gene TRBV5-6 combines with J gene TRBJ2-7, with D possibly TRBD1 on 6 matching bases. Trimming removed 4 bases from V and 2 bases from J, with 13 bases in between. This CDR3 is built from 14 residues. CDR1 is SGHDT, CDR2 YYEEEE, per germline. CDR3 sequence reads: CASSPRTEAYEQYF. The CDR3 nucleotides are TGTGCCAGCAGCCCCCGGACAGAAGCCTACGAGCAGTACTTC.

The chain links TRBV19 to TRBJ2-3; D might be TRBD1 (5 bases). Per germline, CDR1 LNHDA and CDR2 SQIVND (reference sequence). With 3 bases removed from V and 4 bases from J, the gap between germline ends came to 8 bases. The CDR3 runs to 13 residues. In DNA form, the CDR3 reads TGTGCCAGTAGTATTAAGGGGTCAGATACGCAGTATTTT. Translating it yields CASSIKGSDTQYF.

This clone was seen more than once but under ten times. The genes are TRBV6-5 and TRBJ1-1, with TRBD1 matching over 7 bases. The CDR3 is made up of 16 amino acids. J was trimmed by 4 bases and V by 0 bases; bases with no gene match: 8. Looked up from germline, CDR1 is MNHEY and CDR2 is SVGAGI. Here the CDR3 DNA reads TGTGCCAGCAGTTACTCGCGGTGGGCAGGGGGCACTGAAGCTTTCTTT. Translated: CASSYSRWAGGTEAFF.

V gene TRBV28 combines with J gene TRBJ2-1, with D possibly being TRBD1 (6 bases). The length of the CDR3 is 16 residues. V was clipped by 1 base and J by 9 bases, with 19 bases between them. Germline CDR1 and CDR2: MDHEN and SYDVKM. Here the CDR3 DNA reads TGTGCCAGCAGTTTATTTTTGCCGAACAGGGTTAGTGAGCAGTTCTTC. Translated, it gives CASSLFLPNRVSEQFF.

Only a few counts were recorded for this clone. The V gene is TRBV7-2, the J gene TRBJ2-7, with D possibly being TRBD1 (5 bases). The CDR3 spans 15 residues. Trimming removed 1 base from V and 5 bases from J, with 15 bases in between. The germline V gene encodes CDR1 SGHTA and CDR2 FQGNSA. This CDR3 is CASSLVARQGHEQYF. CDR3 bases: TGTGCCAGCAGCTTAGTAGCTCGGCAGGGCCACGAGCAGTACTTC.

The chain carries TRBV5-1 and TRBJ2-7; the D gene is possibly TRBD2 (5 bases). Germline CDR1 is SGHRS and CDR2 is YFSETQ. The CDR3 is 13 residues long. V was shortened by 4 bases and J by 4 bases, with 12 bases between the two germline ends. The CDR3 DNA reads TGCGCCAGCAGCCTGACGGGGAAGTACGAGCAGTACTTC. Encoded protein: CASSLTGKYEQYF.

V usage is TRBV5-4 and J usage is TRBJ2-7; TRBD1 agrees at 11 bases. The V gene end was trimmed by 4 bases and the J gene end by 7 bases; junction bases not matched to a gene: 10. The germline V gene has CDR1 SGHNT and CDR2 YYREEE (reference sequence). The CDR3 covers 15 residues. This CDR3 is CASSEGTGGAFEQYF. The CDR3, as DNA: TGTGCCAGCAGCGAAGGGACAGGGGGTGCCTTTGAGCAGTACTTC.

The V gene is TRBV7-9, the J gene TRBJ2-5, with no clear D. V was cut by 2 bases and J by 3 bases, with 10 bases left in between. The CDR3 has 14 amino acids. Germline V gives CDR1 SEHNR, CDR2 FQNEAQ (reference sequence). As DNA, the CDR3 is TGTGCCAGCAGCTTATTTACTCTTGAAGAGACCCAGTACTTC. As protein: CASSLFTLEETQYF.

The rearrangement joins TRBV5-1 to TRBJ2-5, with D possibly TRBD1 on 6 matching bases. Matching the DNA end better, TRBJ2-7 makes the J call doubtful. The length of the CDR3 is 14 residues. In germline, CDR1 is SGHRS, CDR2 YFSETQ. The CDR3 spells CASTWADSSYEQYF. CDR3 nucleotide sequence: TGCGCCAGCACTTGGGCGGACAGCTCCTACGAGCAGTACTTC.

The V gene is TRBV19, the J gene TRBJ2-7, with a tentative D call TRBD1 (5 bases). The germline V gene has CDR1 LNHDA and CDR2 SQIVND (reference sequence). Trimming pared 5 bases from V and 3 bases from J, leaving 17 bases between. The CDR3 has 15 residues. Here the CDR3 reads CASSLGQGFLYEQYF. The CDR3 bases are TGTGCCAGTAGTCTTGGTCAGGGTTTTCTCTACGAGCAGTACTTC.

The J gene is TRBJ2-2, the V gene TRBV9, with TRBD1 identical over 9 bases. Germline assignment: CDR1 SGDLS and CDR2 YYNGEE. V shed 3 bases and J 6 bases; nucleotides not matched to a gene: 9. This CDR3 is built from 16 residues. Written as DNA, the CDR3 is TGTGCCAGCAGCGCCTCCGGGACAGGGTTCTCCGGGGAGCTGTTTTTT. Its translation is CASSASGTGFSGELFF. Looking up the rest from reference TRBV9 and TRBJ2-2 gives the full variable domain: DSGVTQTPKHLITATGQRVTLRCSPRSGDLSVYWYQQSLDQGLQFLIQYYNGEERAKGNILERFSAQQFPDLHSELNLSSLELGDSALYFCASSASGTGFSGELFFGEGSRLTVL.